This T cell receptor beta chain stems from a study of tumor and adjacent non-tumor tissue in lung cancer. The overall study: Patients comprised about a dozen adenocarcinoma, 2 squamous cell carcinoma and 1 small cell lung cancer. The patients, 10 men and roughly 5 women, were roughly 30 to 80 with stage I to III disease.

The library came from three nested PCR rounds adapted from ARM-PCR protocols. TCRdb processed the multiplex PCR reads anew with MiXCR; each CDR3 protein has one entry. The sample lists approximately 76,000 distinct CDR3 sequences, roughly 70% occurring once. Germline V gives CDR1 MNHNS, CDR2 SASEGT. Losses at the gene ends were 5 bases for V and 8 bases for J; bases not matched to a gene: 8. The CDR3 is 14 residues long. As concerns this clonotype: The antigen remains unidentified.

This sample's RNA came from whole unsorted tissue. General observations from the study: Top 100 clones took a larger repertoire share in normal lung.

Sequenced material: lung tumor tissue. The sequence was collected from a woman in her sixties or seventies with non-small cell lung cancer. The genes are TRBV6-1 and TRBJ2-1; 8 positions match TRBD1. The CDR3 loop reads CASSKTGAIDEQFF. CDR3 nucleotide sequence: TGTGCCAGCAGTAAGACAGGGGCAATCGATGAGCAGTTCTTC.